The next 11 T cell receptor beta chains were all read from a single sample in a study of blood T cell repertoires in COVID-19. TCRdb keeps only in-frame clones here, not all; method: immunoSEQ multiplex PCR. The table records about 130,000 clones, more than 80% of them present only once. Sequenced sample: peripheral blood. The origin of the receptors is a woman aged 60 to 75 with acute or convalescent COVID-19.

The chain has TRBV3-1 (or the pseudogene TRBV3-2) and TRBJ1-2; no definite D call. V shed 0 bases and J shed 5 bases, with 7 bases lying between them. In germline, CDR1 is LGHDT, CDR2 YNNKEL (reference sequence). The CDR3 is 13 amino acids. The CDR3 loop reads CASSQERKYGYTF. CDR3 nucleotides: TGTGCCAGCAGCCAAGAGCGAAAGTATGGCTACACCTTC.

The chain is built from TRBV28 and TRBJ2-2; 7 bases fit TRBD1. Unmatched junction bases numbered 8, after V lost 8 bases and J lost 5 bases. The CDR3 is 14 residues long. Germline V gene sequence: CDR1 MDHEN, CDR2 SYDVKM. CDR3 nucleotides: TGTGCCAGCCGTACAGGGGTTAGAACCGGGGAGCTGTTTTTT. Translation gives CASRTGVRTGELFF.

In its sample, this clone was seen once. The CDR3 is CASRLLQGDYGYTF. The CDR3 nucleotides are TGTGCCAGCAGGCTATTACAGGGAGACTATGGCTACACCTTC. The J gene is TRBJ1-2, the V gene TRBV6-5, with a weak D call TRBD1 (6 bases). Trimming removed 6 bases at V and 3 bases at J, with 14 bases between. This CDR3 is 14 amino acids long. The germline V gene has CDR1 MNHEY and CDR2 SVGAGI.

This clone was detected once. This chain connects TRBV20-1 to TRBJ1-1; unclear D gene. V dropped 6 bases and J dropped 1 base, with 6 bases sitting between them. The length of the CDR3 is 11 residues. Germline-derived CDR1 and CDR2 are DFQATT and SNEGSKA (reference sequence). The DNA of the CDR3 is TGCAGTGCCGTCCCGAACACTGAAGCTTTCTTT. It is translated as CSAVPNTEAFF.

The table lists this clone with a count of one. CDR3 DNA sequence: TGTGCCACCAGCAGCTCCCCAGGGCGTGCCACAGATACGCAGTATTTT. It encodes CATSSSPGRATDTQYF. This chain uses TRBV15 with TRBJ2-3, with D possibly matching TRBD1 (5 bases). The CDR3 length is 16 residues. Germline V gene sequence: CDR1 LNHNV, CDR2 YYDKDF (reference sequence). V was shortened by 3 bases and J by 2 bases, with 15 bases between the two germline ends.

This clone occurred a few times. This chain connects TRBV15 to TRBJ1-2; TRBD1 matches 11 bases. This CDR3 contains 15 residues. Losses at the gene ends were 6 bases for V and 5 bases for J; bases not matched to a gene: 8. Germline V gives CDR1 LNHNV, CDR2 YYDKDF (reference sequence). CDR3 in DNA: TGTGCCACCAGATCAGGGGACAGGGGGTCGTATGGCTACACCTTC. It specifies CATRSGDRGSYGYTF.

The table lists this clone with a count of one. The rearrangement links TRBV3-1 (or the pseudogene TRBV3-2) to TRBJ1-1; no firm D call. The CDR3 spans 16 residues. V lost 4 bases and J 5 bases, leaving 20 bases between the germline ends. The V gene's germline CDR1 is LGHDT and CDR2 YNNKEL (reference sequence). DNA for the CDR3: TGTGCCAGCAGCCCCTTGATGGTTTGGAGAGGAACTGAAGCTTTCTTT. This codes for CASSPLMVWRGTEAFF.

The rearrangement links TRBV2 to TRBJ1-1; D is unresolved. CDR1 is SNHLY, CDR2 FYNNEI, per germline. The CDR3 spans 13 residues. The V gene lost 4 bases and the J gene lost 1 base, with 7 bases spanning the gap. In DNA form, the CDR3 reads TGTGCCAGCAGTGTTGACTCGAACACTGAAGCTTTCTTT. The encoded protein is CASSVDSNTEAFF.

The table lists this clone with a count of one. The chain employs TRBV10-2 and TRBJ1-6; D may be TRBD1 (6 bases). This CDR3 is 14 amino acids long. The V and J ends lost 8 bases and 10 bases respectively, with 18 bases between them. Germline CDR1 reads WSHSY; CDR2 reads SAAADI. CDR3 amino acids: CASGQTGWKSPLHF. CDR3 nucleotides: TGCGCCAGCGGGCAAACAGGGTGGAAGTCACCCCTCCACTTT.

The chain couples TRBV10-3 to TRBJ1-3; D is perhaps TRBD1 (5 bases). The V and J ends lost 0 bases and 9 bases respectively, with 9 bases between them. This CDR3 has 13 residues. Germline V gene lookup returns CDR1 ENHRY and CDR2 SYGVKD. The CDR3 coding sequence is TGTGCCATCAGTGAGTCGGAGGGGACCACCATATATTTT. Translated: CAISESEGTTIYF.

This CDR3 reads CASSPRADSNQPQHF. CDR3 nucleotides: TGTGCCAGCTCACCACGGGCCGATAGCAATCAGCCCCAGCATTTT. The V call is TRBV18, the J call TRBJ1-5; D unresolved. CDR3 length: 15 amino acids. The germline V and J ends were trimmed by 1 base and 0 bases, with 7 bases remaining between them. Germline V gives CDR1 KGHSH, CDR2 LQKENI.